What follows describes a single TCR beta chain. Using immunoSEQ multiplex PCR, the repertoire was profiled, and TCRdb retains in-frame clones only, with some absent. The sample lists approximately 70,000 clones, 75% to 95% occurring once. This CDR3 is 16 amino acids long. The data were taken from a study of blood T cell repertoires in COVID-19. Overall study: From the United States, Italy and Spain came samples of acute and convalescent COVID-19. Sample material is recorded as cDNA or gDNA derived from T cells, B-cell-depleted T cells, or PBMCs.

The origin of this receptor is a woman aged 60-75 years with active COVID-19. The genes are TRBV1 and TRBJ1-1. TRBV1 is designated a pseudogene. Sequencing was performed on peripheral blood. The CDR3 nucleotides are TGCACCAGCAGCCAAGACTCCCGGAGGGTTAAAACTGAAGCTTTCTTT. Translation: CTSSQDSRRVKTEAFF.